Presented here are 19 T cell receptor beta chains from one specimen sequenced in a study of CD8 T cells in Susac syndrome. Reverse transcription of about 0.5 to 1 ug RNA used random hexamers. One entry per CDR3 protein results from TCRdb running MiXCR on the immunoSEQ multiplex PCR reads. The sample has about 90,000 distinct CDR3 sequences, about 96% seen once. Sample: CD8+ T cells from PBMCs. All receptors derive from a human donor with Susac syndrome.

The genes are TRBV29-1 and TRBJ1-5; D is perhaps TRBD1 (5 bases). The V end was cut by 0 bases, the J end by 6 bases, with 12 bases between. The CDR3 is made up of 14 amino acids. Germline V gene sequence: CDR1 SQVTM, CDR2 ANQGSEA. As DNA, the CDR3 is TGCAGCGTTGAAGAGGGGGGAGAAGGTCAGCCCCAGCATTTT. It specifies CSVEEGGEGQPQHF.

The CDR3 protein is CASSHRRRGQPQHF. The CDR3, as DNA: TGTGCCAGTAGCCACAGGAGGCGCGGACAGCCCCAGCATTTT. The V call is TRBV19, the J call TRBJ1-5; D is perhaps TRBD1 (5 bases). V was shortened by 6 bases and J by 7 bases, with 16 bases between the two germline ends. This CDR3 contains 14 residues. CDR1 LNHDA and CDR2 SQIVND come from the germline V gene (reference sequence).

This clonotype has more than one count but fewer than ten. The V call is TRBV12-5, the J call TRBJ2-1; no clear D. Germline-derived CDR1 and CDR2 are LGHNT and FRNRAP. V was cut by 0 bases and J by 8 bases, with 2 bases left in between. This CDR3 has 11 residues. The CDR3 DNA reads as TGTGCTAGTGGTTTGGTGGATGAGCAGTTCTTC. Translation gives CASGLVDEQFF.

V and J are TRBV30 and TRBJ1-2; 10 bases line up with TRBD1. CDR3 size: 13 residues. The ends lost 3 bases at V and 4 bases at J; junction bases unmatched: 2. The germline V gene encodes CDR1 GTSNPN and CDR2 SVGIG (reference sequence). CDR3 DNA sequence: TGTGCCTGGAGCCGGACAGGGGGCTATGGCTACACCTTC. Encoded protein: CAWSRTGGYGYTF.

This clonotype was observed a single time. The chain combines TRBV9 with TRBJ2-1, with D possibly matching TRBD2 (5 bases). Germline V lookup: CDR1 SGDLS, CDR2 YYNGEE. This CDR3 comprises 14 residues. Trimming left V 0 bases short and J 10 bases short, with 14 bases between. The CDR3 spells CASSVGGQGREQFF. CDR3 nucleotides: TGTGCCAGCAGCGTAGGTGGGCAAGGGAGAGAGCAGTTCTTC.

V usage is TRBV30 and J usage is TRBJ2-2, with D possibly matching TRBD1 (5 bases). CDR1 and CDR2 from the germline V gene are GTSNPN and SVGIG (reference sequence). Trimming pared 1 base from V and 6 bases from J, leaving 6 bases between. The CDR3 loop spans 12 amino acids. The CDR3 nucleotides are TGTGCCTGGAGTGCAGGGTCCGGGGAGCTGTTTTTT. This translates into CAWSAGSGELFF.

This CDR3 is CASSGTGNSYNEQFF. CDR3 DNA sequence: TGTGCCAGCAGCGGGACAGGCAACTCCTACAATGAGCAGTTCTTC. This rearrangement joins TRBV9 to TRBJ2-1; 7 positions match TRBD1. J gave up 0 bases and V 3 bases, and 3 bases lay outside the gene matches. The CDR3 consists of 15 residues. The germline CDR1 and CDR2 sequences are SGDLS and YYNGEE.

This chain joins TRBV3-1 and TRBJ2-7, with D perhaps matching TRBD1 (5 bases). From germline, CDR1 is LGHDT and CDR2 YNNKEL (reference sequence). The CDR3 contains 13 residues. V was trimmed by 4 bases and J by 2 bases, leaving 9 bases between them. The CDR3 DNA sequence: TGTGCCAGCAGCCCGGACATTACCTACGAGCAGTACTTC. It encodes CASSPDITYEQYF.

The chain combines TRBV28 with TRBJ2-3; D possibly uses TRBD1 or TRBD2 (6 bases each). CDR1 is MDHEN, CDR2 SYDVKM, per germline. This CDR3 contains 11 residues. V was shortened by 6 bases and J by 6 bases, with 7 bases between the two germline ends. The CDR3 is CASRGGDTQYF. CDR3 DNA: TGTGCCAGCAGGGGGGGCGATACGCAGTATTTT. The full variable domain, rest sourced from reference TRBV28 and TRBJ2-3, is DVKVTQSSRYLVKRTGEKVFLECVQDMDHENMFWYRQDPGLGLRLIYFSYDVKMKEKGDIPEGYSVSREKKERFSLILESASTNQTSMYLCASRGGDTQYFGPGTRLTVL.

V gene TRBV30 combines with J gene TRBJ2-2, with D perhaps TRBD1 or TRBD2 (5 bases each). CDR1 and CDR2 (germline): GTSNPN, SVGIG (reference sequence). Deletions cut 3 bases from V and 1 base from J, with 15 bases between. The CDR3 spans 16 residues. The CDR3 nucleotides read TGTGCCTGGAGGGTAGGGGCGGGTGTGAACACCGGGGAGCTGTTTTTT. This translates into CAWRVGAGVNTGELFF.

V and J are TRBV4-3 and TRBJ2-2, with D tentatively TRBD2 (7 bases). This CDR3 spans 16 amino acids. Germline V gene lookup returns CDR1 LGHNA and CDR2 YSLEER. V lost 0 bases to trimming and J lost 4 bases, with 12 bases between them. The CDR3 DNA follows: TGCGCCAGCAGCCAAGAGGGAGGGGGGCGCACCGGGGAGCTGTTTTTT. This codes for CASSQEGGGRTGELFF.

This clonotype occurred once. The chain carries TRBV12-3 or TRBV12-4 and TRBJ1-1, with D unresolved. The V gene lost 8 bases and the J gene lost 2 bases, with 12 bases spanning the gap. This CDR3 is built from 13 residues. Written as DNA, the CDR3 is TGTGCCAGCTGCCGGCAGCTTAACACTGAAGCTTTCTTT. As protein: CASCRQLNTEAFF.

The rearrangement links TRBV2 to TRBJ1-4; TRBD1 is a possible D gene (5 bases). The CDR3 is 15 residues long. The germline gives CDR1 SNHLY, CDR2 FYNNEI. Trimming took 7 bases from V and 7 from J, leaving 19 bases between them. Here the CDR3 reads CASTQWGGAGEKLFF. CDR3 nucleotides: TGTGCCAGCACCCAGTGGGGAGGGGCAGGTGAAAAACTGTTTTTT.

The J gene is TRBJ2-4, the V gene TRBV12-3 or TRBV12-4, with TRBD1 matching over 9 bases. V was pared by 4 bases and J by 5 bases, with 6 bases of the junction left unmatched. The CDR3 has 15 amino acids. CDR3 in amino acids: CASSSQRTGENIQYF. CDR3 nucleotide sequence: TGTGCCAGCAGTTCGCAGCGGACAGGGGAAAACATTCAGTACTTC.

The chain links TRBV20-1 to TRBJ1-1; a possible D gene is TRBD1 (5 bases). Germline loops: CDR1 DFQATT, CDR2 SNEGSKA (reference sequence). There are 15 residues in the CDR3. Trimming stripped 1 base from V and 0 bases from J, with 12 bases between. CDR3 nucleotide sequence: TGCAGTGCTAGAGCCAGACAGTTGATGAACACTGAAGCTTTCTTT. Protein: CSARARQLMNTEAFF.

For the CDR3, the DNA is TGTGCCAGCAGCGTGCCGGAGGGGGCGGGTTACGAGCAGTACTTC. Protein: CASSVPEGAGYEQYF. The V call is TRBV11-2, the J call TRBJ2-7; perhaps TRBD1 as D (7 bases). With 5 bases removed from V and 4 bases from J, the gap between germline ends came to 18 bases. Germline CDR1 reads SGHAT; CDR2 reads FQNNGV. The CDR3 extends over 15 amino acids. Full variable domain (missing parts from reference TRBV11-2 and TRBJ2-7): EAGVAQSPRYKIIEKRQSVAFWCNPISGHATLYWYQQILGQGPKLLIQFQNNGVVDDSQLPKDRFSAERLKGVDSTLKIQPAKLEDSAVYLCASSVPEGAGYEQYFGPGTRLTVT.

This chain joins TRBV27 and TRBJ1-2; 8 bases align to TRBD1. With 0 bases clipped from V and 6 bases from J, the junction kept 6 bases outside the gene matches. The CDR3 runs to 15 residues. Germline assignment: CDR1 MNHEY and CDR2 SMNVEV (reference sequence). CDR3 sequence: CASSLSRPGQDGYTF. CDR3 coding DNA: TGTGCCAGCAGTTTATCTAGGCCGGGACAGGATGGCTACACCTTC.

The chain is built from TRBV30 and TRBJ1-1, with D tentatively TRBD1 (6 bases). The germline V gene has CDR1 GTSNPN and CDR2 SVGIG (reference sequence). The CDR3 consists of 14 residues. V gave up 0 bases and J gave up 4 bases, with 12 bases separating them. The chain's CDR3 is CAWSVTGLGTEAFF. Here the CDR3 DNA reads TGTGCCTGGAGTGTAACAGGGCTGGGCACTGAAGCTTTCTTT.

The chain couples TRBV12-3 or TRBV12-4 to TRBJ1-5; D remains unclear. There are 13 residues in the CDR3. Trimming removed 5 bases at V and 3 bases at J, with 8 bases between. CDR3 bases: TGTGCCAGCAGTACCGGCGTCAATCAGCCCCAGCATTTT. Its protein is CASSTGVNQPQHF.